Given below is one T cell receptor beta chain in context. The sample belongs to a study of identical twins. TCRdb analysed the 5' RACE reads with MiXCR anew, one entry per CDR3 protein. The sample records 450,000 or so distinct CDR3 sequences, 12% to 15% being singletons. These data were likewise used in another study, on yellow fever vaccine responses in identical twins.

The sequencing input was CD4+ T cells sorted from blood. The TCR was taken from a young woman in good health.

The CDR3 sequence: CASSPQTETQYF. The CDR3 bases are TGTGCCAGCAGCCCCCAGACGGAGACCCAGTACTTC. The chain joins TRBV7-9 to TRBJ2-5; D is unclear. V lost 5 bases and J 5 bases, leaving 9 bases between the germline ends. This CDR3 is 12 amino acids long. Germline V gene sequence: CDR1 SEHNR, CDR2 FQNEAQ (reference sequence).